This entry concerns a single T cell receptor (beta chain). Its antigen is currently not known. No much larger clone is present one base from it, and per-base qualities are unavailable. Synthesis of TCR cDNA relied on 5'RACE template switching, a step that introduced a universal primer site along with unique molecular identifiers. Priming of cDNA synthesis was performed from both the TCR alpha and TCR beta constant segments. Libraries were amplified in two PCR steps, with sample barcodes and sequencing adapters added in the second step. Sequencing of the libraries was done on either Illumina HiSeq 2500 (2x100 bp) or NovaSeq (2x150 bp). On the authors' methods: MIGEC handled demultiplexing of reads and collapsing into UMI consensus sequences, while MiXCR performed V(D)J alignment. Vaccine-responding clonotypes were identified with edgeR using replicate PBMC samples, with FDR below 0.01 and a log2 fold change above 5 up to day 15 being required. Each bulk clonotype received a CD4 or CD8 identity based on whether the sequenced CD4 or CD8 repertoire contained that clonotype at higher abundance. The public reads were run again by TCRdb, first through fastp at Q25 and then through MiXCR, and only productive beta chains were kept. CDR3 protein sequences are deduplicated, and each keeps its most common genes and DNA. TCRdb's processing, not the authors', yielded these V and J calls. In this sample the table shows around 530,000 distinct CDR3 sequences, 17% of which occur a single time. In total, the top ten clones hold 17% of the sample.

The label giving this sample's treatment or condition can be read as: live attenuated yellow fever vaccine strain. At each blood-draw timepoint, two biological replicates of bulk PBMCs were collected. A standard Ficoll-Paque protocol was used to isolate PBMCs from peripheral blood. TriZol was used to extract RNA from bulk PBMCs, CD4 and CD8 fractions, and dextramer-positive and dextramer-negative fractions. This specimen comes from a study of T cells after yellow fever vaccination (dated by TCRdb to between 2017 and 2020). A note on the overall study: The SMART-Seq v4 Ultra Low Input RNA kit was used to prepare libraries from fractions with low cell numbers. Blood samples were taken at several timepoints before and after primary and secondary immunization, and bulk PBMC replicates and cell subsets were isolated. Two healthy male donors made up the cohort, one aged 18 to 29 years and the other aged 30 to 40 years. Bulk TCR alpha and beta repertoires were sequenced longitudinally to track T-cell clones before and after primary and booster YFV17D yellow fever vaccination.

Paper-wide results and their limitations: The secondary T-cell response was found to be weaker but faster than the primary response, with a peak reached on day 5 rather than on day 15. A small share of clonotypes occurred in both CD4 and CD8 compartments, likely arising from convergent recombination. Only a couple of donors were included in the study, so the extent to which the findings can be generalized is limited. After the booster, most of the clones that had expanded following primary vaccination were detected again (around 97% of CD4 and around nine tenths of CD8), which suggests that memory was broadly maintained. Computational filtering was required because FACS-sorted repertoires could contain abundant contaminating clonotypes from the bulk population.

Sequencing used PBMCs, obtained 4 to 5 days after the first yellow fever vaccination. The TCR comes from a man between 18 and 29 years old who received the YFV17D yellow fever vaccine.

Read as DNA, the sequence is TGCGCCAGCAGCCTAGGAGTCGGGGGGAACTATGGCTACACCTTC. Translated, it gives CASSLGVGGNYGYTF. The rearranged segments are TRBV5-1 and TRBJ1-2, with TRBD1 perhaps the D gene, on 5 matching bases. V lost 4 bases and J lost 2 bases; the stretch between them is 15 bases long. The CDR3 starts with the cysteine, ends with the phenylalanine, and has 15 residues. Only CDR3 DNA remains: 45 bases, in frame from the first base. The CDR1 and CDR2 encoded by the germline V gene are SGHRS and YFSETQ.